The 32 T cell receptor beta chains in this list originate from one sample, sequenced in a study of early T cells in non-severe SARS-CoV-2 infection. TCRdb fed the 5' RACE reads into MiXCR, producing one record per CDR3 protein. This sample has 35,000 to 45,000 distinct CDR3 sequences; about 5.2% occur once, and the top ten carry 5.5% to 7%. Here the sequenced sample was whole blood, taken at baseline. All receptors come from an adult who was a healthcare worker with PCR-confirmed SARS-CoV-2 infection or an uninfected control (not recorded which).

There are many counts of this clonotype. The chain joins TRBV6-5 to TRBJ1-2, with D hard to call. Trimming took 2 bases from V and 5 from J, leaving 12 bases between them. Germline lookup yields CDR1 MNHEY and CDR2 SVGAGI. The CDR3 is made up of 14 amino acids. This chain's CDR3 is CASSYDQLVYGYTF. The DNA for the CDR3 is TGTGCCAGCAGTTACGACCAACTAGTATATGGCTACACCTTC.

In this sample, this clonotype turned up many times. The chain recombines TRBV6-6 with TRBJ2-7; 8 nucleotides match TRBD1. This CDR3 has 15 residues. V lost 2 bases, J lost 3 bases, and 6 bases stayed unmatched. CDR1 MNHNY and CDR2 SVGAGI come from the germline V gene (reference sequence). CDR3 sequence: CASSYGQGALYEQYV. The DNA for the CDR3 is TGTGCCAGCAGTTACGGGCAGGGGGCCCTCTACGAGCAGTACGTC.

This clonotype was detected a few times. This chain connects TRBV5-5 to TRBJ2-5, with unresolved D. Germline V gene data show CDR1 as SGHKS and CDR2 as YYEKEE (reference sequence). This CDR3 spans 12 amino acids. V lost 2 bases to trimming and J lost 1 base, with 3 bases between them. This CDR3 is CASSFRQETQYF. The CDR3 bases are TGTGCCAGCAGCTTTCGCCAAGAGACCCAGTACTTC. Using reference TRBV5-5 and TRBJ2-5 for the parts outside the CDR3, the full variable domain is DAGVTQSPTHLIKTRGQQVTLRCSPISGHKSVSWYQQVLGQGPQFIFQYYEKEERGRGNFPDRFSARQFPNYSSELNVNALLLGDSALYLCASSFRQETQYFGPGTRLLVL.

This clonotype was counted ten times or more. The chain has TRBV20-1 and TRBJ2-7, with a possible D match to TRBD2 (5 bases). CDR1 and CDR2 from the germline V gene are DFQATT and SNEGSKA (reference sequence). CDR3 length: 13 amino acids. Trimming pared 1 base from V and 5 bases from J, leaving 12 bases between. The CDR3 region is CSARGLAGNEQYV. CDR3 sequence (DNA): TGCAGTGCTAGAGGGCTAGCTGGCAACGAGCAGTACGTC.

The chain uses TRBV12-3 or TRBV12-4 and TRBJ2-1; tentative D call: TRBD1 (6 bases). Trimming took 6 bases from V and 7 from J, leaving 16 bases between them. This CDR3 has 14 amino acids. In nucleotides, the CDR3 is TGTGCCAGCAGCCCCCCAGGGGCGAGGAATGAGCAGTTCTTC. It codes for CASSPPGARNEQFF.

This clonotype was seen at least ten times. This sequence joins TRBV20-1 and TRBJ2-2; 8 bases fit TRBD1. V gave up 5 bases and J gave up 4 bases; unmatched junction bases: 9. Germline CDR1 reads DFQATT; CDR2 reads SNEGSKA (reference sequence). This CDR3 contains 15 residues. CDR3 amino acids: CSAAPGTGGTGELFF. The CDR3 bases are TGCAGTGCTGCTCCTGGGACAGGTGGCACCGGGGAGCTGTTTTTT.

This clonotype was recorded many times. V and J are TRBV7-3 and TRBJ2-1; possibly TRBD1 or TRBD2 for D (5 bases each). The CDR3 extends over 15 amino acids. CDR1 and CDR2 (germline): SGHTA, FQGTGA. V was trimmed by 3 bases and J by 8 bases, leaving 17 bases between them. The CDR3 is CASSLLHGVGHEQFF. The CDR3 nucleotides are TGTGCCAGCAGCTTGTTACACGGGGTGGGGCATGAGCAGTTCTTC.

This clonotype was recorded many times. The chain is built from TRBV28 and TRBJ1-6; 8 nucleotides align to TRBD1. The V and J ends lost 3 bases and 5 bases, in that order; junction bases with no gene match: 9. Germline-derived CDR1 and CDR2 are MDHEN and SYDVKM. The CDR3 is 17 residues long. CDR3 DNA sequence: TGTGCCAGCAGTTTCCCCCCGACAGGGGTAAATAATTCACCCCTCCACTTT. Residues: CASSFPPTGVNNSPLHF.

This clonotype came up many times. This chain links TRBV7-9 with TRBJ2-1; 7 bases align to TRBD1. The junction had 22 bases not matched to a gene; V was cut back by 1 base and J by 1 base. Germline CDR1 is SEHNR and CDR2 is FQNEAQ (reference sequence). The CDR3 runs to 22 residues. CDR3 in DNA: TGTGCCAGCAGCTTAGTAGCTTCCGGACAGGTGGTGGGGGTTTGGTCCTACAATGAGCAGTTCTTC. Its translation is CASSLVASGQVVGVWSYNEQFF.

This clonotype has a count of ten or more. The chain joins TRBV2 to TRBJ1-5; D unclear. V was cut by 4 bases and J by 0 bases, with 10 bases left in between. There are 15 residues in the CDR3. The germline V gene has CDR1 SNHLY and CDR2 FYNNEI. This chain's CDR3 is CASSVSVNSNQPQHF. For the CDR3, the DNA is TGTGCCAGCAGTGTCAGTGTGAATAGCAATCAGCCCCAGCATTTT. The variable domain in full, completed from reference TRBV2 and TRBJ1-5, reads EPEVTQTPSHQVTQMGQEVILRCVPISNHLYFYWYRQILGQKVEFLVSFYNNEISEKSEIFDDQFSVERPDGSNFTLKIRSTKLEDSAMYFCASSVSVNSNQPQHFGDGTRLSIL.

This clonotype was seen many times. The chain joins TRBV29-1 to TRBJ1-1; D is uncertain. Germline V gene sequence: CDR1 SQVTM, CDR2 ANQGSEA. CDR3 size: 12 residues. Trimming shortened V by 7 bases and J by 4 bases, and 13 bases separated the two germline ends. The CDR3 nucleotides read TGCAGCGCCCTGGAGAGTCCCACTGAAGCTTTCTTT. This codes for CSALESPTEAFF.

This clonotype was counted ten times or more. This chain links TRBV12-3 or TRBV12-4 with TRBJ2-3; TRBD2 matches at 8 bases. CDR3 size: 17 residues. Losses at the gene ends were 3 bases for V and 4 bases for J; bases not matched to a gene: 12. CDR3 nucleotide sequence: TGTGCCAGCAGTTTCCCCATTAGCGGGACCCAAGCAGATACGCAGTATTTT. Its translation: CASSFPISGTQADTQYF.

Ten or more counts support this clonotype. The CDR3 loop reads CASSAPGPQFF. CDR3 sequence (DNA): TGTGCCAGCAGCGCGCCGGGACCACAGTTCTTC. This chain connects TRBV9 to TRBJ2-1; the D gene could be TRBD1 or TRBD2 (5 bases each). The V gene's germline CDR1 is SGDLS and CDR2 YYNGEE. Trimming stripped 3 bases from V and 13 bases from J, with 11 bases between. This CDR3 region has 11 residues. The variable domain in full, completed from reference TRBV9 and TRBJ2-1, reads DSGVTQTPKHLITATGQRVTLRCSPRSGDLSVYWYQQSLDQGLQFLIQYYNGEERAKGNILERFSAQQFPDLHSELNLSSLELGDSALYFCASSAPGPQFFGPGTRLTVL.

This chain connects TRBV3-1 to TRBJ1-5, with 7 bases fitting TRBD1. The CDR3 extends over 14 amino acids. The germline V gene encodes CDR1 LGHDT and CDR2 YNNKEL (reference sequence). Trimming removed 4 bases from V and 4 bases from J; junction bases left unmatched: 4. CDR3 sequence (DNA): TGTGCCAGCAGCCGGGGACAGATAAATCAGCCCCAGCATTTT. Amino acid sequence: CASSRGQINQPQHF.

There are many counts of this clonotype. This chain joins TRBV20-1 and TRBJ1-5, with 10 bases aligning to TRBD1. CDR3 length: 17 amino acids. Per the germline V gene, CDR1 is DFQATT and CDR2 is SNEGSKA (reference sequence). J was trimmed by 2 bases and V by 3 bases; bases with no gene match: 10. The CDR3 nucleotides read TGCAGTGCTAGCCGCCCGACAGGGGGCGCGGGCAATCAGCCCCAGCATTTT. It codes for CSASRPTGGAGNQPQHF.

The chain recombines TRBV20-1 with TRBJ1-2; a possible D gene is TRBD1 (6 bases). The CDR3 length is 16 residues. V lost 0 bases and J lost 3, with 17 bases in between. Germline CDR1 DFQATT, CDR2 SNEGSKA (reference sequence). This chain's CDR3 is CSARDIQGIYDYGYTF. The CDR3 DNA is TGCAGTGCTAGAGATATTCAGGGGATTTACGACTATGGCTACACCTTC.

The rearrangement joins TRBV7-9 to TRBJ2-3; 10 bases are shared with TRBD2. V lost 7 bases and J lost 1; bases outside the gene matches: 8. The CDR3 is made up of 16 amino acids. In germline, CDR1 is SEHNR, CDR2 FQNEAQ (reference sequence). The CDR3 here is CASTTHGTSGTDTQYF. Here the CDR3 DNA reads TGTGCCAGCACAACCCACGGGACTAGCGGCACAGATACGCAGTATTTT.

V usage is TRBV4-1 and J usage is TRBJ2-7; the match to TRBD2 covers 13 bases. Germline CDR1 and CDR2: MGHRA and YSYEKL. There are 16 residues in the CDR3. With 1 base clipped from V and 6 bases from J, the junction kept 6 bases outside the gene matches. DNA of the CDR3: TGCGCCAGCAGCCAAGCGAAGGGACTAGCGGGAAGCGAGCAGTACTTC. It yields the protein CASSQAKGLAGSEQYF.

This clonotype was recorded many times. The chain is built from TRBV28 and TRBJ2-7, with 13 positions matching TRBD2. The germline gives CDR1 MDHEN, CDR2 SYDVKM. CDR3 length: 15 amino acids. The V gene end was trimmed by 5 bases and the J gene end by 3 bases; junction bases not matched to a gene: 4. The CDR3 spells CASSPGTSGNYEQYF. The CDR3 DNA reads as TGTGCCAGCAGTCCGGGGACTAGCGGGAACTACGAGCAGTACTTC.

This clonotype was seen only a few times. The rearrangement uses TRBV7-9 and TRBJ2-4; no clear D. The CDR3 runs 14 residues. The germline V gene has CDR1 SEHNR and CDR2 FQNEAQ (reference sequence). V dropped 5 bases and J dropped 8 bases, with 16 bases sitting between them. The CDR3 protein is CASSRITFPDIQYF. In nucleotides, the CDR3 is TGTGCCAGCAGCCGTATAACCTTTCCGGACATTCAGTACTTC.

This clonotype was seen ten or more times. This chain connects TRBV6-2 or TRBV6-3 to TRBJ2-7, with 8 bases matching TRBD2. CDR1 and CDR2 from the germline V gene are MNHEY and SVGEGT. The length of the CDR3 is 15 residues. Trimming cost V 6 bases and J 3 bases; bases outside gene matches: 10. The CDR3 is CASSSPGLGSYEQYV. The DNA of the CDR3 is TGTGCCAGCAGCTCCCCGGGACTAGGAAGCTACGAGCAGTACGTC.

The gene calls are TRBV6-1 and TRBJ2-3; 12 bases align to TRBD2. There are 18 residues in the CDR3. J lost 0 bases, V lost 4 bases, and 8 bases had no gene match. CDR1 and CDR2 from the germline V gene are MNHNS and SASEGT. The CDR3 region is CASSGPRGTSGSTDTQYF. CDR3 nucleotide sequence: TGTGCCAGCAGTGGCCCCCGTGGGACTAGCGGGAGCACAGATACGCAGTATTTT.

Ten or more counts support this clonotype. This chain uses TRBV3-1 with TRBJ2-1, with unresolved D. V was pared by 4 bases and J by 1 base, with 14 bases between. CDR3 length: 16 amino acids. Germline lookup yields CDR1 LGHDT and CDR2 YNNKEL (reference sequence). CDR3 region: CASSPYGRASYNEQFF. The CDR3 DNA reads as TGTGCCAGCAGCCCTTATGGCCGGGCATCCTACAATGAGCAGTTCTTC.

The rearrangement uses TRBV7-8 and TRBJ2-3, with D unresolved. Trimming left V 5 bases short and J 7 bases short, with 19 bases between. This CDR3 is built from 15 residues. Germline-derived CDR1 and CDR2 are SGHVS and FQNEAQ. CDR3 region: CASSKARTSGHTQYF. The CDR3 bases are TGTGCCAGCAGCAAAGCCCGCACCTCCGGACATACGCAGTATTTT.

This clonotype was seen ten or more times. The V call is TRBV5-6, the J call TRBJ2-2, with D hard to call. Germline values: CDR1 SGHDT, CDR2 YYEEEE. The CDR3 extends over 17 amino acids. The V and J ends lost 3 bases and 5 bases respectively, with 20 bases between them. CDR3 in DNA: TGTGCCAGCAGCTCCTTATCTTCCCCTGCCAGAACCGGGGAGCTGTTTTTT. Its translation: CASSSLSSPARTGELFF.

This clonotype was picked up a small number of times. The gene calls are TRBV4-3 and TRBJ2-1; the D gene is possibly TRBD1 (6 bases). The V end lost 4 bases, the J end lost 5 bases, and 15 bases lay between the germline ends. CDR3 size: 15 residues. Germline loops: CDR1 LGHNA, CDR2 YSLEER. The CDR3 region is CASSLGPGVNNEQFF. The CDR3 nucleotides read TGCGCCAGCAGCCTCGGCCCAGGGGTAAACAATGAGCAGTTCTTC.

A remark on this clonotype: The junction and the germline gene differ at one end; a read error may be behind it. This chain links TRBV19 with TRBJ2-1; D perhaps matches TRBD2 (5 bases). The CDR3 is 14 amino acids. CDR1 LNHDA and CDR2 SQIVND come from the germline V gene (reference sequence). This CDR3 is CASRGGHSYNEQIF. Here the CDR3 DNA reads TGTGCCAGTAGAGGCGGGCACTCCTACAATGAGCAGATCTTC.

The chain employs TRBV6-2 or TRBV6-3 and TRBJ2-3; 13 nucleotides match TRBD2. With V trimmed by 3 bases and J by 2 bases, 5 bases remained unmatched. This CDR3 comprises 17 residues. In germline, CDR1 is MNHEY, CDR2 SVGEGT. CDR3 DNA: TGTGCCAGCAGTTATTGGACTAGCGGGAGATCCACAGATACGCAGTATTTT. It yields the protein CASSYWTSGRSTDTQYF.

This clonotype was observed many times. CDR3 residues: CASSLLLDSNQPQHF. DNA for the CDR3: TGTGCCAGCAGCCTCCTTTTAGACTCAAATCAGCCCCAGCATTTT. The chain links TRBV7-2 to TRBJ1-5, with D unresolved. Per germline, CDR1 SGHTA and CDR2 FQGNSA. The CDR3 consists of 15 residues. The germline V and J ends were trimmed by 5 bases and 4 bases, with 15 bases remaining between them.

This clonotype was found many times. The rearrangement uses TRBV6-6 and TRBJ1-3; D gene unclear. The germline V gene has CDR1 MNHNY and CDR2 SVGAGI (reference sequence). V was shortened by 2 bases and J by 0 bases, with 11 bases between the two germline ends. CDR3 length: 16 residues. The CDR3 region has the DNA TGTGCCAGCAGTTACACGGACGACTCCTCTGGAAACACCATATATTTT. Its translation: CASSYTDDSSGNTIYF.

This clonotype was found many times. The chain carries TRBV27 and TRBJ2-1; D is undetermined. V was shortened by 2 bases and J by 4 bases, with 3 bases between the two germline ends. Per the germline V gene, CDR1 is MNHEY and CDR2 is SMNVEV (reference sequence). CDR3 length: 12 amino acids. The CDR3 coding sequence is TGTGCCAGCAGTTTAGCTTACAATGAGCAGTTCTTC. Amino acids: CASSLAYNEQFF.

As concerns this clonotype: The junction differs from germline at one of its ends, possibly a read error. The V and J genes are TRBV19 and TRBJ2-5; D is unclear. This CDR3 has 13 amino acids. Germline V lookup: CDR1 LNHDA, CDR2 SQIVND (reference sequence). The CDR3 nucleotides read TGTGCCAATAGTAGTAGCAACCAAGAGACCCAGTACTTC. Translating it yields CANSSSNQETQYF.